This TCR beta chain was captured in a study of blood T cell repertoires in COVID-19. The CDR3 contains 16 residues. Germline V gene lookup returns CDR1 MGHDK and CDR2 SYGVNS. Trimming removed 0 bases at V and 1 base at J, with 10 bases between. All enrollees were roughly 18 to 89 years old and from 25 or so US areas. Before being deemed recovered, Cohort 3 donors had two negative PCRs, clearance, or symptom resolution. Here immunoSEQ multiplex PCR was the method, and the copy in TCRdb shows in-frame clones only, minus some. Seen here are 220,000 or so clones, about four fifths observed once, and the top ten hold about 6.6%.

Source material: PBMCs or T cells enriched from blood (not recorded which). This sequence joins TRBV25-1 and TRBJ2-1; D unclear. This TCR derives from a woman aged 40 to 50 who had recovered from COVID-19. CDR3 residues: CASSEYIRGSYNEQFF. CDR3 DNA: TGTGCCAGCAGTGAATATATCAGAGGTTCCTACAATGAGCAGTTCTTC. Complete variable domain (other parts from reference TRBV25-1 and TRBJ2-1): EADIYQTPRYLVIGTGKKITLECSQTMGHDKMYWYQQDPGMELHLIHYSYGVNSTEKGDLSSESTVSRIRTEHFPLTLESARPSHTSQYLCASSEYIRGSYNEQFFGPGTRLTVL.